This TCR beta chain was documented in a study of cytomegalovirus exposure and HLA in healthy donors. PCR primers comprised 60 Vbeta and 13 Jbeta primers. Sequencing was performed with immunoSEQ multiplex PCR; in TCRdb, only in-frame clones are kept and a portion is missing. The sample holds over 150,000 clones, around 64% seen once. Findings of the study overall: The productive fraction for most TCR beta V segments was about 90% or about 30% in an earlier analysis. For most TCR sequences rarity was the rule, although some public TCRs occurred in many donors. Other equally common chains were less clonally expanded than HLA-associated TCR beta chains, a later analysis showed.

This CDR3 is built from 17 residues. Germline V gives CDR1 LGHNA, CDR2 YSLEER. Unmatched junction bases numbered 15, after V lost 6 bases and J lost 5 bases. Points on this clone: No antigen is known for it.

The receptor was isolated from a woman in her 30s in good health and CMV-seronegative. Sequenced sample: PBMCs. V is TRBV4-3 and J is TRBJ1-4, with 7 bases matching TRBD1. CDR3 protein: CASSEKGAVFKNEKLFF. In DNA form, the CDR3 reads TGCGCCAGCAGTGAAAAGGGGGCTGTATTTAAAAATGAAAAACTGTTTTTT.